The next 4 T cell receptor beta chains were all read from a single sample in a study of cytomegalovirus exposure and HLA in healthy donors. Data came from immunoSEQ multiplex PCR; TCRdb stores just in-frame clones and leaves some out. The sample records about 340,000 clones, around 86% being singletons. The sequencing sample was made of PBMCs. These receptors were obtained from a woman under 30 in good health and CMV-seronegative.

This clone was counted once. The chain has TRBV19 and TRBJ1-5, with TRBD1 identical over 8 bases. In germline, CDR1 is LNHDA, CDR2 SQIVND (reference sequence). This CDR3 has 16 residues. The V and J ends lost 3 bases and 2 bases, in that order; junction bases with no gene match: 6. The CDR3 DNA sequence: TGTGCCAGTAGTATGGTCCAGGGGGCAGGCAATCAGCCCCAGCATTTT. This encodes CASSMVQGAGNQPQHF.

The chain links TRBV5-1 to TRBJ2-7, with TRBD2 matching 13 bases. Per the germline V gene, CDR1 is SGHRS and CDR2 is YFSETQ. This CDR3 contains 17 residues. J gave up 2 bases and V 4 bases, and 9 bases lay outside the gene matches. The DNA of the CDR3 is TGCGCCAGCAGCAAATGGACTAGCGGGAGCATGGCCTACGAGCAGTACTTC. It codes for CASSKWTSGSMAYEQYF. The full variable domain, in which reference TRBV5-1 and TRBJ2-7 provide the parts outside the CDR3, is KAGVTQTPRYLIKTRGQQVTLSCSPISGHRSVSWYQQTPGQGLQFLFEYFSETQRNKGNFPGRFSGRQFSNSRSEMNVSTLELGDSALYLCASSKWTSGSMAYEQYFGPGTRLTVT.

The gene calls are TRBV18 and TRBJ2-7, with 12 bases aligning to TRBD1. The CDR3 consists of 16 residues. The V gene's germline CDR1 is KGHSH and CDR2 LQKENI. After removal of 0 bases from V and 4 bases from J, the junction contained 4 bases not matched to a gene. The CDR3 DNA sequence: TGTGCCAGCTCACCACCGTCGGGACAGGGGGCTTACGAGCAGTACTTC. As protein: CASSPPSGQGAYEQYF. Drawing the rest from reference TRBV18 and TRBJ2-7, the complete variable domain is NAGVMQNPRHLVRRRGQEARLRCSPMKGHSHVYWYRQLPEEGLKFMVYLQKENIIDESGMPKERFSAEFPKEGPSILRIQQVVRGDSAAYFCASSPPSGQGAYEQYFGPGTRLTVT.

In this sample, this clone turned up many times. The V and J genes are TRBV19 and TRBJ1-5, with 7 bases aligning to TRBD1. Germline V gives CDR1 LNHDA, CDR2 SQIVND (reference sequence). After removal of 4 bases from V and 5 bases from J, the junction contained 5 bases not matched to a gene. The CDR3 extends over 14 amino acids. Here the CDR3 reads CASSRGQSYQPQHF. CDR3 DNA sequence: TGTGCCAGTAGTAGGGGACAGTCGTATCAGCCCCAGCATTTT.